A selection of T cell receptor beta chains follows, all from one sample in a study of T-cell memory formation after mild COVID-19. TCRdb reprocessed the 5' RACE reads with MiXCR, giving one entry per CDR3 protein. Here the sample spans a few hundred thousand distinct CDR3 sequences, about 23% being singletons. The material sequenced was PBMCs or a T cell subset sorted from them (not recorded which). The receptors were sampled from an adult woman who had mild COVID-19 (a few samples of this study predate the infection). Cell type and time point are not known. Each CDR3 is given with its conserved first and last residue. A D gene is named only where the DNA matches it firmly. Size tells how often a clone was seen (once, few, many) or the class of an expanded clone, and some rows leave it out.

DNA: TGTGCCAGCAGTTACCTGACAGGGGGAAAGCCTAACTATGGCTACACCTTC
CDR3: CASSYLTGGKPNYGYTF
size: -
J: TRBJ1-2
D: TRBD1
V: TRBV6-5

DNA: TGCAGTGCAGCCAGGATAGGATACTCCTACGAGCAGTACTTC
CDR3: CSAARIGYSYEQYF
size: -
J: TRBJ2-7
D: -
V: TRBV20-1

DNA: TGCAGTGCAATTGACCGGACAGGGTATTTGGACGGCTACACCTTC
CDR3: CSAIDRTGYLDGYTF
size: -
J: TRBJ1-2
D: TRBD1
V: TRBV20-1

DNA: TGTGCCAGCAGCCCCGGTCAGGGGAAATCGTCCTACGAGCAGTACTTC
CDR3: CASSPGQGKSSYEQYF
size: -
J: TRBJ2-7
D: -
V: TRBV7-9

DNA: TGCGCCAGCAGCTGGGAGGGGGGGCGTGAGCAGTTCTTC
CDR3: CASSWEGGREQFF
size: few
J: TRBJ2-1
D: -
V: TRBV5-1

DNA: TGCGCCAGCAGCCAAGATGGAGGCAGGGGCGAGACCCAGTACTTC
CDR3: CASSQDGGRGETQYF
size: -
J: TRBJ2-5
D: -
V: TRBV4-1

DNA: TGCGCCAGCAGCTTGGGATTTCGGCAGGTCGGAGGGAACAATGAGCAGTTCTTC
CDR3: CASSLGFRQVGGNNEQFF
size: -
J: TRBJ2-1
D: -
V: TRBV5-1

DNA: TGTGCCACGGACGGGAACTATGGCTACACCTTC
CDR3: CATDGNYGYTF
size: -
J: TRBJ1-2
D: -
V: TRBV19

DNA: TGTGCCAGCAGTTACGCCCGACAGGGAGGAACCGGGGAGCTGTTTTTT
CDR3: CASSYARQGGTGELFF
size: -
J: TRBJ2-2
D: -
V: TRBV6-5

DNA: TGTGCCAGCTTAGGATCTAGCGGGGGGAATACGCAGTATTTT
CDR3: CASLGSSGGNTQYF
size: -
J: TRBJ2-3
D: TRBD2
V: TRBV6-1

DNA: TGCAGTGCTAGAGATTTCCGGGGGATAGCCAAAAACATTCAGTACTTC
CDR3: CSARDFRGIAKNIQYF
size: -
J: TRBJ2-4
D: -
V: TRBV20-1

DNA: TGTGCCATCTCTACGCCAGAACGACCGGGCTATGGCTACACCTTC
CDR3: CAISTPERPGYGYTF
size: -
J: TRBJ1-2
D: -
V: TRBV10-3

DNA: TGTGCCAGCAGCGGGGGGACTAGCGGGATATACGAGCAGTTCTTC
CDR3: CASSGGTSGIYEQFF
size: -
J: TRBJ2-1
D: TRBD2
V: TRBV9

DNA: TGTGCCAGCAGCGCAAGCGGGAGTGCCAAAAACATTCAGTACTTC
CDR3: CASSASGSAKNIQYF
size: -
J: TRBJ2-4
D: TRBD2
V: TRBV7-9

DNA: TGTGCCATCAGTGAACAGGGGGAAGAGACCCAGTACTTC
CDR3: CAISEQGEETQYF
size: few
J: TRBJ2-5
D: TRBD1
V: TRBV10-3

DNA: TGTGCCTGGGGACTCACAGTAACCGGCGAGCAGTACTTC
CDR3: CAWGLTVTGEQYF
size: few
J: TRBJ2-7
D: -
V: TRBV30

DNA: TGTGCCAGCAGCTCCTCCGGAGATACGCAGTATTTT
CDR3: CASSSSGDTQYF
size: few
J: TRBJ2-3
D: -
V: TRBV7-9

DNA: TGCGCCAGCAGCTCGGAAGGGGGGCCGTACCAAGAGACCCAGTACTTC
CDR3: CASSSEGGPYQETQYF
size: few
J: TRBJ2-5
D: -
V: TRBV5-1

DNA: TGTGCCATTCTATCCGGACAGGGGGATGGCTACACCTTC
CDR3: CAILSGQGDGYTF
size: once
J: TRBJ1-2
D: TRBD1
V: TRBV10-3

DNA: TGTGCCAGCAGCGCCTTTGACAGGGTTGGGGATAATTCACCCCTCCACTTT
CDR3: CASSAFDRVGDNSPLHF
size: -
J: TRBJ1-6
D: TRBD1
V: TRBV7-2

DNA: TGCAGCGCGTCGACAGGGATGAACACTGAAGCTTTCTTT
CDR3: CSASTGMNTEAFF
size: many
J: TRBJ1-1
D: TRBD1
V: TRBV20-1

DNA: TGTGCCAGCAGTTACGGGGGAGTGGATACGCAGTATTTT
CDR3: CASSYGGVDTQYF
size: few
J: TRBJ2-3
D: -
V: TRBV6-2/TRBV6-3

DNA: TGTGCCAGCAGTTGGCCACAGGGGTTCAACTATGGCTACACCTTC
CDR3: CASSWPQGFNYGYTF
size: -
J: TRBJ1-2
D: TRBD1
V: TRBV6-2/TRBV6-3

DNA: TGCGCCAGCAGCTTGGACGGCAGGGTTGGGGCCAACGTCCTGACTTTC
CDR3: CASSLDGRVGANVLTF
size: -
J: TRBJ2-6
D: -
V: TRBV5-1

DNA: TGTGCCAGCAGCCCCCTGGGGGGGGGGAACACTGAAGCTTTCTTT
CDR3: CASSPLGGGNTEAFF
size: -
J: TRBJ1-1
D: -
V: TRBV11-2

DNA: TGCAGTGCTAGATCAGAATATGGCTACACCTTC
CDR3: CSARSEYGYTF
size: -
J: TRBJ1-2
D: -
V: TRBV20-1